The clone carrying this TCR beta chain has only one observation. The method was immunoSEQ multiplex PCR; TCRdb's version includes in-frame clones alone and lacks a portion of them. Among approximately 300,000 clones, around nine tenths were seen once, and the ten largest hold 10% to 12%. This sample is drawn from a study of blood T cell repertoires in COVID-19. Study as a whole: The analysed material was cDNA or gDNA that came from T cells, B-cell-depleted T cells, or PBMCs.

Germline V gene data show CDR1 as MDHEN and CDR2 as SYDVKM. The V and J ends lost 7 bases and 1 base, in that order; junction bases with no gene match: 9. The CDR3 spans 15 residues. The chain carries TRBV28 and TRBJ1-1; 7 bases fit TRBD1. Specimen: peripheral blood. This receptor was identified in a woman in her twenties or thirties with COVID-19, enrolled during active disease. The CDR3 region has the DNA TGTGCCAGCACCTGGCACGGGACAGCGAACACTGAAGCTTTCTTT. This translates into CASTWHGTANTEAFF. The whole variable domain, remainder taken from reference TRBV28 and TRBJ1-1, is DVKVTQSSRYLVKRTGEKVFLECVQDMDHENMFWYRQDPGLGLRLIYFSYDVKMKEKGDIPEGYSVSREKKERFSLILESASTNQTSMYLCASTWHGTANTEAFFGQGTRLTVV.